This T cell receptor beta chain emerged from a study of cytomegalovirus exposure and HLA in healthy donors (TCRdb year 2017). The study in broad terms: An earlier analysis of more than 550 of the donors reported 276 Gb of sequence data and 100 million to 120 million unique TCR beta sequences obtained from approximately 180 million T cells. An early release that covered 500 to 800 HLA-typed donors contained approximately 300 gigabases of sequencing data and 70 million to 100 million unique TCR sequences. Of the 300 to 500 genotyped donors, 65% to 90% were placed in the genetic ancestry cluster associated with self-reported Caucasian donors. The aim of the study was to test whether cataloging public T cell receptors could identify signatures of past pathogen exposure. Using immunosequencing, the study profiled T cell repertoires from around 670 subjects and related those repertoires to cytomegalovirus serostatus. In addition to the first cohort of several hundred subjects, a separate validation cohort of under 150 different subjects was used. To predict cytomegalovirus infection status, the study brought together high-throughput TCR immunosequencing, statistical association of individual TCRs with disease status, and machine learning. To study patterns of TCR occurrence, a later analysis re-analyzed previously published TCR beta repertoires from several hundred donors and added high-resolution HLA genotyping. In the later analysis, no new phenotypic data were used to find candidate immune exposures; instead, reliance was placed on TCR beta sequences and their occurrence across donors. An earlier analysis of around 640 of the donors used high-throughput TCR beta sequencing to judge whether each TCR beta V gene segment behaved as functional or pseudogenic. Donor age, sex, ethnicity and CMV serostatus were compiled alongside the repertoire data. A later genetic analysis used genome-wide SNP genotypes for about three fifths of the 666 donors, treating that subset as a discovery cohort. Every discovery cohort repertoire had been produced on one sequencing platform. Class I and class II HLA loci were covered by the typing at four-digit resolution. Typing coverage differed by locus: A, B, C, DRB1 and DQB1 were typed in about 620-630 donors, DQA1 in roughly 510, DPA1 in 606, and DPB1 in 400 to 480. Roughly 5 DR-DQ haplotypes were treated as single units for association and clustering because of strong linkage in the cohort. On average, around 240,000 unique TCR beta nucleotide sequences were sequenced per donor among 398 genotyped donors of the cohort, with roughly 18% of those sequences being non-productive. Overall study outcomes, separate from this receptor: Sequencing depth was assumed to be roughly uniform across donors in the presence/absence analyses, though that assumption may not hold. A later analysis found that most CMV-associated TCR beta chains appeared HLA-restricted, with HLA associations seemingly driven largely by CMV exposure. In a later genetic analysis, a missense DCLRE1C variant was associated with V-gene and J-gene trimming of TCR beta chains, and the association was replicated in an independent cohort. Roughly 15 rarely observed V segments, including chromosome 9 orphons, were excluded from the earlier analysis of about 610 of the donors because counts were too low. Broadly in line with IMGT annotations, most TCR beta V segments showed up in productive rearrangements about 87% or about 30% of the time in an earlier analysis of 587 of the donors. Assigning TCR associations to individual alleles was difficult when HLA alleles, especially DR and DQ, strongly co-occurred. In a later analysis, around 17,000 TCR beta sequences were associated with specific HLA alleles at a false discovery rate of 0.05. In vitro tests confirmed that a few of the cytomegalovirus-associated TCR beta chains recognize cytomegalovirus antigens. The study listed over 150 TCR beta chains as associated with cytomegalovirus. The classifier was reported to diagnose cytomegalovirus status with high specificity and sensitivity in both the original cohort and the validation cohort. Immune exposure information for the cohort was limited to CMV serostatus. According to a later genetic analysis, donors in an Asian-associated ancestry cluster had fewer N-insertions in productive TCRs than the approximately 670-donor mean. In this cohort, only TCR beta chains were sequenced, and detectable features were limited by the absence of alpha or paired-chain data. In a later analysis, several top co-occurrence clusters were reported to appear linked to parvovirus B19, influenza, CMV and Epstein-Barr virus. A later analysis found that TCR association rates varied across HLA loci, with DRB1 alleles showing the most associated TCRs and HLA-C alleles the fewest. A further reported finding was that TCR beta sequences accurately predicted the HLA-A and HLA-B alleles for most subjects in the first cohort. In a later analysis, HLA-associated TCR beta chains showed more clonal expansion and lower generation probabilities than non-associated chains that were equally common. It was suggested by the authors that the approach could potentially be generalized to other disease states and immunological phenotypes. Linkage disequilibrium might explain the correlated functional status among segregating V segments, but an unknown experimental factor could not be excluded. A cluster of highly shared sequence variants was judged likely to be a technical artifact of the sequencing pipeline. Most TCR sequences were seen in very few donors, while some public TCRs were found in many individuals. Because HLA typing was unavailable for some donors at each locus, only the typed subset was used in association tests. Some IMGT-functional V segments, including TRBV6-2 and TRBV6-3, could not be told apart with the 87-base-pair reads, so those segments were excluded.

In regard to this clone: Its antigen is not yet known. It has no much larger one-base neighbor in the sample; base qualities were not kept.

The protocol used for the library was the immunoSEQ multiplex PCR assay. A mixture of 60 forward primers for TCR Vbeta segments and 13 reverse primers for TCR Jbeta segments was used in the multiplex PCR. The CDR3 region of rearranged TCR beta genes was amplified from genomic DNA by a multiplex PCR assay. On the Illumina HiSeq System, the amplified TCR beta libraries were sequenced as 87-base-pair reads. The authors' analysis ran thus. A later analysis counted approximately 74 million unique TCR beta chains across the 650 to 700 repertoires, and 10 million to 11 million of these chains were shared by at least two donors. Raw reads were error-corrected and collapsed into unique sequences with a nearest-neighbor algorithm that merged closely related sequences to remove PCR and sequencing errors. Alignment of CDR3 sequences to IMGT reference sequences was used to assign V, D and J gene segments. Each retained sequence needed at least a six-nucleotide match to both a V gene segment and a J gene segment. Rearrangements were called productive when the CDR3 lacked stop codons and stayed in frame with V and J; all others were non-productive. CDR3 was defined according to IMGT convention as the region running from the second conserved V-encoded cysteine to the conserved J-encoded phenylalanine. In an earlier analysis of roughly 610 of the donors, sequences lacking an unambiguous match to a single V gene segment were excluded. In an earlier analysis of approximately 610 of the donors, V segments were called functional above 56.7% productive rearrangements and were called segregating when the between-donor standard deviation exceeded 5%. A statistical classification framework was developed to diagnose cytomegalovirus status using the catalog of TCR beta chain sequences. In a later analysis, TCR nucleotide sequences were compared against IMGT/GENE-DB human TR gene sequences so that V and J genes could be assigned. Using the TCRdist pipeline, a later analysis assigned CDR3 sequences along with most-parsimonious VDJ recombination scenarios. A later analysis defined each TCR beta chain by its CDR3 amino acid sequence plus V-gene family, and excluded reads lacking a unique V-gene family. A later analysis removed 600 or so highly shared, low-generation-probability nucleotide sequences to deal with suspected cross-contamination and a sequencing artifact. In a later analysis, a clonal expansion index for each public chain was calculated from normalized within-repertoire ranks of inferred template counts. In a later analysis, generation probabilities were computed with a VDJ recombination model fitted to out-of-frame rearrangements, and the resulting probabilities were checked against IGoR. In a later analysis, TCR-TCR, TCR-HLA and TCR-CMV co-occurrence was scored with hypergeometric tests, and a repertoire-size bias correction was applied to TCR pairs. In a later analysis, false discovery rates were estimated by permuting HLA or CMV assignments 20 times. In a later analysis, co-occurring TCRs were grouped using DBSCAN, and TCRdist sequence similarity was added for clustering within HLA-allele-positive subsets. Co-occurrence clustering excluded repertoires with fewer than 30,000 or more than 120,000 public chains, plus five with anomalous nucleotide sharing. Sourced from immuneACCESS, this table was stored by TCRdb with only in-frame sequences that have V and J called. A share of the clones is absent; for the studies checked, an unresolved V gene accounts for under half, and the remainder has no known explanation. V and J calls plus clone size are reproduced from that table; the DNA served to infer D and trimming. This sample has about 130,000 clones in its table, and over 65% of those were observed once. The top ten clones comprise about 2% of the sample.

Reading the germline V gene gives CDR1 MDHEN and CDR2 SYDVKM. The CDR3, from cysteine to phenylalanine, totals 13 residues. Of all the DNA, just the CDR3 is kept, 39 bases in frame from base 1. V and J are truncated by 7 bases and 6 bases respectively, leaving an intervening sequence of 12 bases. The cohort comprised some 730 healthy bone marrow donors. At the time of sampling, every cohort member was nominally healthy, though immune exposures that went unrecorded were likely present. The donor was CMV seropositive and was included in the group of 250 to 300 seropositive cohort members. Each donor provided a peripheral blood sample, and peripheral blood mononuclear cells were used for TCR beta sequencing. Genomic DNA was extracted from the blood cell samples with the Qiagen DNeasy Blood Extraction Kit.

Sample: PBMCs. This clonotype was obtained from a female donor in good health and CMV-seropositive. The chain couples TRBV28 to TRBJ1-4, with the D gene uncertain. The sequence in DNA is TGTGCCAGCAAATCCCCCCAGGATGAAAAACTGTTTTTT. Its protein product is CASKSPQDEKLFF.